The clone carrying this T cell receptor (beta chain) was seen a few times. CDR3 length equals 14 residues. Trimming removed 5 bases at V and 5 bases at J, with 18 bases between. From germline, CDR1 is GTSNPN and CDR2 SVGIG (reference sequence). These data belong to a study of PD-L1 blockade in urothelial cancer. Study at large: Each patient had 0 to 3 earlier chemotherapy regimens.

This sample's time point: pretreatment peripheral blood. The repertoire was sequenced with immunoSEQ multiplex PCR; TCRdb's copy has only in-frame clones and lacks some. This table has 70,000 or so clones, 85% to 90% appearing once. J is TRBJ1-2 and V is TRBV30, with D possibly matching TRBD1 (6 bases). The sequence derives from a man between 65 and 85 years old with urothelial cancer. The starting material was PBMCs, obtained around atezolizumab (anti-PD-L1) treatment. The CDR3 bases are TGTGCCTGGGCCCTACCAGGGGCTGCATATGGCTACACCTTC. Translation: CAWALPGAAYGYTF.